The subject of this entry is one T cell receptor (beta chain). Its antigen is not known. Other DNA variants within this sample encode the same CDR3. This sample stems from a study of T cell responses to AZD1222 COVID-19 vaccine. Study observations and caveats: CD4 TCRs associated with vaccination spanned spike, dominating at 160-218 and 743-854.

Trimming removed 2 bases at V and 5 bases at J, with 4 bases between. In germline, CDR1 is SGHNT, CDR2 YYREEE (reference sequence). The CDR3 is 11 residues long. Assay: immunoSEQ multiplex PCR; the TCRdb copy retains only in-frame clones and omits some. The sample has 80,000 to 95,000 clones, about 87% seen once; the top ten hold approximately 5.8%. The sequences come from peripheral blood, collected on day 0 of AZD1222 vaccination. The chain couples TRBV5-4 to TRBJ2-5; the D is unclear. This clonotype originated in an adult in good health. The CDR3 DNA reads TGTGCCAGCAGCTTAGAGGAGACCCAGTACTTC. The encoded protein is CASSLEETQYF.